This is a list of T cell receptor beta chains from one sample in a study of response to subunit inactivated influenza vaccine. TCRdb re-called the RT-PCR reads with MiXCR, one entry per CDR3 protein. The table shows 450,000 to 600,000 distinct CDR3 sequences, with more than 7% occurring only once. This sample comprised PBMCs from blood, obtained roughly 24 months after vaccination. These receptor sequences come from a man aged 50-75 years who received an inactivated influenza vaccine. Both conserved end residues are part of each CDR3. The D gene is left open where the match is weak. Size tells how often a clone was seen (once, few, many) or the class of an expanded clone, and some rows leave it out.

TGTGCCAGCAGCCCCTCGGGGGGTTCTGGCTACGAGCAGTACTTC,CASSPSGGSGYEQYF,15,TRBJ2-7,TRBD2,NA,TRBV11-2
TGTGCCAGCAGCTTGGATATAGGGGCCTTGGAGCAGTACTTC,CASSLDIGALEQYF,14,TRBJ2-7,NA,few,TRBV5-5
TGTGCCAGCAGCTTAAATCTCGCGCGTGTCACAGATACGCAGTATTTT,CASSLNLARVTDTQYF,16,TRBJ2-3,NA,NA,TRBV7-2
TGCAGTGCTAGCCCCCCCGGACGGCACCAAGAGACCCAGTACTTC,CSASPPGRHQETQYF,15,TRBJ2-5,NA,NA,TRBV20-1
TGTGCCAGCAGCCAGTCCGGGACAGGGGCGCAGTACTTC,CASSQSGTGAQYF,13,TRBJ2-7,TRBD1,many,TRBV3-1
TGCAGCGCACCAACACAGTCGGGCTGGCAGTTCTTC,CSAPTQSGWQFF,12,TRBJ2-1,NA,few,TRBV29-1
TGTGCCACCAGCAGACCCGGGGGAAATCAGCCCCAGCATTTT,CATSRPGGNQPQHF,14,TRBJ1-5,NA,few,TRBV15
TGCGCCAGCAGCTCAGGACAGGGGAGCACTGAAGCTTTCTTT,CASSSGQGSTEAFF,14,TRBJ1-1,TRBD1,many,TRBV5-1
TGCAGTGCTCCTGGTCCGGGACTAGCGTCCTACAATGAGCAGTTCTTC,CSAPGPGLASYNEQFF,16,TRBJ2-1,TRBD2,NA,TRBV20-1
TGCAGTGCTAGTAAGGCAGATAGCGGGTCGGAAGAGACCCAGTACTTC,CSASKADSGSEETQYF,16,TRBJ2-5,TRBD2,NA,TRBV20-1
TGCAGTGCGCCCCGGGACACAGGAAACTATGGCTACACCTTC,CSAPRDTGNYGYTF,14,TRBJ1-2,NA,NA,TRBV20-1
TGTGCCAGCAGCGTTGCTGGGGGCGAGGGGGCCGGGGAGCTGTTTTTT,CASSVAGGEGAGELFF,16,TRBJ2-2,NA,few,TRBV7-2
TGTGCCAGCAGTTTATCCGGGACGAATGGCTACACCTTC,CASSLSGTNGYTF,13,TRBJ1-2,NA,few,TRBV28
TGTGCCAGCACGTGGCTCCTGCAGACCCAGTACTTC,CASTWLLQTQYF,12,TRBJ2-5,NA,few,TRBV2
TGTGCCAGCAGTTTATCGGTAGCGGGGGCAGATACGCAGTATTTT,CASSLSVAGADTQYF,15,TRBJ2-3,TRBD2,few,TRBV27
TGTGCCAGCAGCTTATTAGGGGCAGGGGGCGGCGAGCAGTACTTC,CASSLLGAGGGEQYF,15,TRBJ2-7,TRBD1,many,TRBV7-2
TGTGCCAGCAGCGAACCGGGACGGCAGGATACGCAGTATTTT,CASSEPGRQDTQYF,14,TRBJ2-3,NA,few,TRBV7-2
TGTGCCAGCAGCTTACGGTCCGGAGCTGGCTACACCTTC,CASSLRSGAGYTF,13,TRBJ1-2,NA,few,TRBV7-9
TGCGCCAGCAGCTTGGATCAGGGGAGACACTATGGCTACACCTTC,CASSLDQGRHYGYTF,15,TRBJ1-2,NA,few,TRBV5-1
TGTGCCAGCAGCTTGAACAGGGGGCGGACCGGGGAGCTGTTTTTT,CASSLNRGRTGELFF,15,TRBJ2-2,TRBD1,few,TRBV11-3
TGCGCCAGCAGCGGGGGGATGGACAGCTACGAGCAGTACTTC,CASSGGMDSYEQYF,14,TRBJ2-7,NA,few,TRBV5-1
TGTGCCAGCAGCTGGGTGGGCAGGGAGCAGTACTTC,CASSWVGREQYF,12,TRBJ2-7,NA,NA,TRBV4-2
TGTGCCAGCAGTTTAATCAAATCCGAGCAGTACTTC,CASSLIKSEQYF,12,TRBJ2-7,NA,few,TRBV28
TGCGCCAGCAGCCGCCTAGAGGGAGCCGGAGATACGCAGTATTTT,CASSRLEGAGDTQYF,15,TRBJ2-3,NA,NA,TRBV4-3
TGTGCCAGCAGTGGGAGTATGGGACTAGCGGGTGAAGATACGCAGTATTTT,CASSGSMGLAGEDTQYF,17,TRBJ2-3,TRBD2,few,TRBV25-1
TGCGCCAGCAGCTTGCAGGGACAATCCACAGATACGCAGTATTTT,CASSLQGQSTDTQYF,15,TRBJ2-3,NA,NA,TRBV5-1
TGTGCCAGCAGTGACCCGGGACAGGGCTTTGATAATTCACCCCTCCACTTT,CASSDPGQGFDNSPLHF,17,TRBJ1-6,TRBD1,few,TRBV25-1
TGCGCCAGCAGCTCCAGGGTAGCGGGAGAGACCCAGTACTTC,CASSSRVAGETQYF,14,TRBJ2-5,TRBD2,many,TRBV5-1
TGTGCCAGCACCATTTCCACAGGGTTTACCGGGGAGCTGTTTTTT,CASTISTGFTGELFF,15,TRBJ2-2,NA,few,TRBV6-1
TGCAGCGTTGAGAGACTCGGGAGTTCGGGCAATGAGCAGTTCTTC,CSVERLGSSGNEQFF,15,TRBJ2-1,NA,NA,TRBV29-1
TGTGCCAGCAGTTACTCCCATAGTCACCCAACCTACGAGCAGTACTTC,CASSYSHSHPTYEQYF,16,TRBJ2-7,NA,NA,TRBV6-5
TGTGCCAGCAGCTTAGGGGCGACAGTTTACAATGAGCAGTTCTTC,CASSLGATVYNEQFF,15,TRBJ2-1,NA,NA,TRBV7-8
TGCAGTGCCGGGACTCTGTACTACGAGCAGTACTTC,CSAGTLYYEQYF,12,TRBJ2-7,NA,many,TRBV20-1
TGCGCCAGCAGAGGATTCAGCGGGAGTTCTACAGATACGCAGTATTTT,CASRGFSGSSTDTQYF,16,TRBJ2-3,TRBD2,few,TRBV5-1
TGTGCCAGCAGCCAAGAAGTCATTAACTATGGCTACACCTTC,CASSQEVINYGYTF,14,TRBJ1-2,NA,few,TRBV4-2
TGTGCCAGCAGCTTGGCACAGGGGGCCTACGAGCAGTACTTC,CASSLAQGAYEQYF,14,TRBJ2-7,TRBD1,many,TRBV5-6
TGTGCCAGCAGCCAAGTAGGGGGCCACATTCAGTACTTC,CASSQVGGHIQYF,13,TRBJ2-4,TRBD1,NA,TRBV4-2
TGTGCCAGCAGTCCAAACTTAGCGGGAGGGACGCAGTATTTT,CASSPNLAGGTQYF,14,TRBJ2-3,TRBD2,NA,TRBV6-2/TRBV6-3
TGCGCCAGCAGCTTGGATAGCGCAAGCACAGATACGCAGTATTTT,CASSLDSASTDTQYF,15,TRBJ2-3,NA,few,TRBV5-1
TGTGCCAGCAGTTCCAGGACCGGACTGATTGGTGGCTACACCTTC,CASSSRTGLIGGYTF,15,TRBJ1-2,NA,few,TRBV28
TGTGCCAGTAGTATCGGGCAGCTACCCTACGAGCAGTACTTC,CASSIGQLPYEQYF,14,TRBJ2-7,NA,few,TRBV19
TGCGCCAGCAGGCACCGGGACAGGGATTCCTACGAGCAGTACTTC,CASRHRDRDSYEQYF,15,TRBJ2-7,TRBD1,many,TRBV5-1
TGCAGTGCTCCTCCCTTAACATCCGATACGCAGTATTTT,CSAPPLTSDTQYF,13,TRBJ2-3,NA,many,TRBV20-1
TGCAGTGCTAGAGATTTGACTCCTGGGTCCGAGCAGTACTTC,CSARDLTPGSEQYF,14,TRBJ2-7,NA,NA,TRBV20-1
TGTGCCAGCAGTTACCAGGGAATGAATCAGCCCCAGCATTTT,CASSYQGMNQPQHF,14,TRBJ1-5,NA,many,TRBV6-5
TGTGCCAGCAGTTACTCGACAGTTTCCGGCGGGGAGCTGTTTTTT,CASSYSTVSGGELFF,15,TRBJ2-2,NA,NA,TRBV6-2/TRBV6-3
TGCGCCAGCAGTCTCGACAGGGGGGATATCTATGGCTACACCTTC,CASSLDRGDIYGYTF,15,TRBJ1-2,TRBD1,many,TRBV4-3
TGCAGTGCCCGTCGGCCCTTGGGACAAGGGACCCAGTACTTC,CSARRPLGQGTQYF,14,TRBJ2-5,NA,many,TRBV20-1
TGTGCCAGCAGCCCGCCCGGATGGGAGGGGAAAGAGACCCAGTACTTC,CASSPPGWEGKETQYF,16,TRBJ2-5,TRBD2,few,TRBV11-2
TGTGCCAGCGCCGGAGGAGAGCGCTACCAGACCCAGTACTTC,CASAGGERYQTQYF,14,TRBJ2-5,NA,NA,TRBV18
TGCGCCAGCCGTCCCGGGTCCAGCACAGATACGCAGTATTTT,CASRPGSSTDTQYF,14,TRBJ2-3,NA,few,TRBV5-1
TGTGCCAGCAGCCAAGTGTCGGAGGGACTAGCGGTCTACGAGCAGTACTTC,CASSQVSEGLAVYEQYF,17,TRBJ2-7,TRBD2,NA,TRBV4-2
TGTGCCAGCAGTTACAGACCCAGAAACTATGGCTACACCTTC,CASSYRPRNYGYTF,14,TRBJ1-2,NA,few,TRBV6-5